This section outlines one T cell receptor beta chain sequence together with its context. V shed 6 bases and J shed 3 bases, with 20 bases lying between them. In germline, CDR1 is LNHDA, CDR2 SQIVND (reference sequence). This CDR3 is built from 16 residues. The data derive from a study of T cells in Graves' hyperthyroidism and ophthalmopathy. The CDR3 regions of TCR beta were amplified from RNA transcripts. The HTBI primer set drove a first-round RT-PCR of the TCR CDR3. One entry per CDR3 protein results from TCRdb running MiXCR on the multiplex PCR reads. The sample lists roughly 110,000 distinct CDR3 sequences; 15% to 20% were seen once.

This TCR came from a woman aged 50 to 65 with Graves' hyperthyroidism. V gene TRBV19 combines with J gene TRBJ1-2; D is perhaps TRBD1 (6 bases). Sequencing was performed on blood. In nucleotides, the CDR3 is TGTGCCAGTAGCGAGTCCTACAGGGATTTTGACTATGGCTACACCTTC. As protein: CASSESYRDFDYGYTF.